This record looks at one T cell receptor beta chain sequence and its context. Clones were read by immunoSEQ multiplex PCR, and TCRdb kept only the in-frame ones, dropping some. The sample shows 75,000 to 90,000 clones, more than 75% of them seen only once. This entry is derived from a study of control samples from healthy donors and cancer patients. V lost 6 bases, J lost 0 bases, and 18 bases stayed unmatched. The CDR3 consists of 21 residues. CDR1 WSHSY and CDR2 SAAADI come from the germline V gene. This TCR came from a woman in her thirties or forties in good health. The chain couples TRBV10-2 to TRBJ2-1, with TRBD2 matching 12 bases. Sample: blood. CDR3 nucleotide sequence: TGCGCCAGCAGCGCGAAGGGAACGACTAGCGGGGGCGCAAGCTCCTACAATGAGCAGTTCTTC. Residues: CASSAKGTTSGGASSYNEQFF.